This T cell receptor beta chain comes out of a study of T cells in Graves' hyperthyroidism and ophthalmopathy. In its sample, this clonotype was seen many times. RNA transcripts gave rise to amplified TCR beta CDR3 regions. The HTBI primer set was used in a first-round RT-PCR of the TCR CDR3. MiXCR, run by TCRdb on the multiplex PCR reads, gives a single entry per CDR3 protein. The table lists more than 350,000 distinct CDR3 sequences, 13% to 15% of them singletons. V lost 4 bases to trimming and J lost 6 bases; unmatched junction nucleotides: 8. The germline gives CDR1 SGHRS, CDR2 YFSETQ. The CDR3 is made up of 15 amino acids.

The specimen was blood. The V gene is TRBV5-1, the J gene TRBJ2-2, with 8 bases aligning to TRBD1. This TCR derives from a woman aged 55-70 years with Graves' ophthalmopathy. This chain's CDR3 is CASSPGTGGAGELFF. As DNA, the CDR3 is TGCGCCAGCAGCCCGGGGACAGGAGGCGCCGGGGAGCTGTTTTTT.